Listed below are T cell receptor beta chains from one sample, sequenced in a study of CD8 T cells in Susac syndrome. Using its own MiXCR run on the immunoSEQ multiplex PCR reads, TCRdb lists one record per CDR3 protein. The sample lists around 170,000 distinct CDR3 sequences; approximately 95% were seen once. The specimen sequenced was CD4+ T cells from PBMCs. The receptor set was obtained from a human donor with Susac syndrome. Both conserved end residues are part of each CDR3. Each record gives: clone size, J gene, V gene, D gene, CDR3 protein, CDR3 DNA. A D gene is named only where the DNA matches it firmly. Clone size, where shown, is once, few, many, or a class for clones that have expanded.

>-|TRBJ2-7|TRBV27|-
CASRRPGISNEQYF
TGTGCCAGCAGAAGACCAGGGATTAGCAACGAGCAGTACTTC
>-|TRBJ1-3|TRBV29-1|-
CSVQQGETGNTIYF
TGCAGCGTCCAACAGGGAGAAACTGGAAACACCATATATTTT
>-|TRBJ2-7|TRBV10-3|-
CATWTEYSYEQYF
TGTGCCACGTGGACAGAATACTCCTACGAGCAGTACTTC
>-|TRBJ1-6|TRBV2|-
CASSGQSSYNSPLHF
TGTGCCAGCAGTGGACAGAGCTCCTATAATTCACCCCTCCACTTT
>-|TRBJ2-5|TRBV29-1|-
CSVHQVETQYF
TGCAGCGTTCACCAGGTTGAGACCCAGTACTTC
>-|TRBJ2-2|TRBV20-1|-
CSARAQGPNTGELFF
TGCAGTGCTAGAGCGCAGGGCCCGAACACCGGGGAGCTGTTTTTT
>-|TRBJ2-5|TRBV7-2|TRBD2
CASSLTLAGAHQETQYF
TGTGCCAGCAGCTTAACACTAGCGGGGGCCCACCAAGAGACCCAGTACTTC
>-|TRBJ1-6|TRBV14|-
CASSQWDRSVSPLHF
TGTGCCAGCAGCCAATGGGACCGCTCTGTTTCACCCCTCCACTTT
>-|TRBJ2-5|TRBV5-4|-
CASSFQTAHQETQYF
TGTGCCAGCAGCTTCCAGACAGCTCACCAAGAGACCCAGTACTTC
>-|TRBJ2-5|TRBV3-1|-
CASSQVEITQYF
TGTGCCAGCAGCCAAGTGGAGATTACCCAGTACTTC
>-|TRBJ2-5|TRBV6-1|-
CASSEVPARETQYF
TGTGCCAGCAGTGAAGTGCCGGCCCGCGAGACCCAGTACTTC
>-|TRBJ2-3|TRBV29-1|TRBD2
CSVDLAVFDTQYF
TGCAGCGTTGATCTAGCGGTTTTTGATACGCAGTATTTT
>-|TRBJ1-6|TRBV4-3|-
CASSLSPKTAPSSYNSPLHF
TGCGCCAGCAGCCTCTCACCCAAGACAGCCCCTAGCTCCTATAATTCACCCCTCCACTTT
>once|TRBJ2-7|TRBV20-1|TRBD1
CSATGQGYEQYF
TGCAGTGCTACGGGACAGGGCTACGAGCAGTACTTC
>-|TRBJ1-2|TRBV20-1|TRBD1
CSASIPGTGNGYTF
TGCAGTGCTAGTATCCCCGGGACAGGGAACGGCTACACCTTC
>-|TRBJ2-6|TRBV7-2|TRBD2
CASSLVGGAGNVLTF
TGTGCCAGCAGCTTAGTCGGGGGGGCGGGCAACGTCCTGACTTTC
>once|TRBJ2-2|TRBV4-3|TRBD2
CASSQGGLATGELFF
TGCGCCAGCAGCCAAGGGGGACTAGCAACCGGGGAGCTGTTTTTT
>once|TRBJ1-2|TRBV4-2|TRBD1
CASSQDEGARDYGYTF
TGTGCCAGCAGCCAAGACGAGGGGGCGAGGGACTATGGCTACACCTTC
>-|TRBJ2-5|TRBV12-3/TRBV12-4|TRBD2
CASSLLAGGLSETQYF
TGTGCCAGCAGTTTATTGGCGGGGGGTCTCTCAGAGACCCAGTACTTC
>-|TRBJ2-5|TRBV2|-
CASSVGDYQETQYF
TGTGCCAGCAGTGTTGGTGACTACCAAGAGACCCAGTACTTC
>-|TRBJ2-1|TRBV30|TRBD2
CAWTPTSALNNEQFF
TGTGCCTGGACCCCGACTAGCGCCCTGAACAATGAGCAGTTCTTC
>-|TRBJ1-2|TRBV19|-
CASCPSNYGYTF
TGTGCCAGTTGTCCATCGAACTATGGCTACACCTTC
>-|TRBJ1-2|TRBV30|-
CAWSLGGLFHGYTF
TGTGCCTGGAGTCTGGGGGGACTATTCCATGGCTACACCTTC
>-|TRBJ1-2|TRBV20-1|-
CSASRQGSGYTF
TGCAGTGCTAGTCGTCAGGGCTCTGGCTACACCTTC
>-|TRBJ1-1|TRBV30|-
CAWSVLAQDLAEAFF
TGTGCCTGGAGTGTATTGGCACAGGATTTGGCTGAAGCTTTCTTT
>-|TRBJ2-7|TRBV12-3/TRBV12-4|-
CASSPRAGQRYEQYF
TGTGCCAGCAGTCCCCGGGCGGGACAGCGCTACGAGCAGTACTTC
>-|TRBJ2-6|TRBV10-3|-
CAITRGGLSSGANVLTF
TGTGCCATCACGAGGGGGGGTCTAAGCTCTGGGGCCAACGTCCTGACTTTC
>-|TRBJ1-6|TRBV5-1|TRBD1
CASSLQGADNSPLHF
TGCGCCAGCAGCTTGCAGGGGGCGGATAATTCACCCCTCCACTTT
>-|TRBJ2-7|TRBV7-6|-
CASSLSTPSYEQYF
TGTGCCAGCAGCTTAAGTACCCCATCGTACGAGCAGTACTTC
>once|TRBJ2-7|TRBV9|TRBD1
CASSAGTGAYYEQYF
TGTGCCAGCAGCGCCGGGACAGGGGCCTACTACGAGCAGTACTTC
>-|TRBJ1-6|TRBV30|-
CAWSVGAARHF
TGTGCCTGGAGTGTAGGGGCGGCCCGACACTTT
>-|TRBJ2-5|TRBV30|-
CAWSKAQLQETQYF
TGTGCCTGGAGTAAAGCACAGCTCCAAGAGACCCAGTACTTC
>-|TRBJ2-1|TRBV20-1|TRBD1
CSADPGTGEGEQFF
TGCAGTGCGGACCCCGGGACAGGGGAGGGTGAGCAGTTCTTC
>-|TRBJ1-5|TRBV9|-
CASSGLDQPQHF
TGTGCCAGCAGCGGGCTGGATCAGCCCCAGCATTTT
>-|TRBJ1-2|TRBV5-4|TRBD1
CASSFTGEALYGYTF
TGTGCCAGCAGCTTCACAGGGGAGGCCCTTTATGGCTACACCTTC
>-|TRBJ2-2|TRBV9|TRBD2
CATGGGNTGELFF
TGTGCCACCGGGGGGGGGAACACCGGGGAGCTGTTTTTT
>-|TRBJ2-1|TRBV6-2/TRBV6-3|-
CASSYGSLRSPRTSYNEQFF
TGTGCCAGCAGTTACGGCTCTCTTCGGTCCCCCAGAACGTCCTACAATGAGCAGTTCTTC
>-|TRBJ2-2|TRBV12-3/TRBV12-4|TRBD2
CASSPVGGGAVGELFF
TGTGCCAGCAGTCCCGTGGGCGGGGGGGCCGTCGGGGAGCTGTTTTTT
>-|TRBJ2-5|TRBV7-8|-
CASVDRTGTRQETQYF
TGTGCCAGCGTCGATAGGACCGGGACCCGCCAAGAGACCCAGTACTTC
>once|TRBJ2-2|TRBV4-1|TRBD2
CASSLPRTSGVGVTGELFF
TGCGCCAGCAGCCTACCCCGGACTAGCGGGGTGGGTGTCACCGGGGAGCTGTTTTTT
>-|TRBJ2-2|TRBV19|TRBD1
CATGQGVRTGELFF
TGTGCCACGGGACAGGGGGTGAGGACCGGGGAGCTGTTTTTT
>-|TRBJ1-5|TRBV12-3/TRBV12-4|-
CASSLFRSSHQPQHF
TGTGCCAGCAGTTTATTCAGGAGCTCCCATCAGCCCCAGCATTTT
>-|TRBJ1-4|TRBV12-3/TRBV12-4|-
CASSPARTTREKLFF
TGTGCCAGCAGCCCTGCTCGAACGACACGTGAAAAACTGTTTTTT
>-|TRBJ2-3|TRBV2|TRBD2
CASSEGLAGGTDTQYF
TGTGCCAGCAGTGAAGGGCTAGCGGGGGGTACAGATACGCAGTATTTT
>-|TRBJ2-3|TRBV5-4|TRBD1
CASSSDGTEQYF
TGTGCCAGCAGTTCTGACGGGACAGAGCAGTATTTT
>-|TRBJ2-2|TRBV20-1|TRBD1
CSARRRTGKAGELFF
TGCAGTGCTAGAAGGAGGACAGGGAAGGCCGGGGAGCTGTTTTTT
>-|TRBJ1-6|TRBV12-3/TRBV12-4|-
CASTSNPNSPLHF
TGTGCCAGCACCTCTAATCCGAATTCACCCCTCCACTTT
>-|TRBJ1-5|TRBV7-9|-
CASSLTGRNQPQHF
TGTGCCAGCAGCTTAACAGGGCGTAATCAGCCCCAGCATTTT
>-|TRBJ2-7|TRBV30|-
CAWRHPTYEQYF
TGTGCCTGGAGACATCCTACCTACGAGCAGTACTTC
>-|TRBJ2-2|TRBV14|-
CASRSRASSTGELFF
TGTGCCAGCAGATCGAGGGCCTCTTCTACCGGGGAGCTGTTTTTT